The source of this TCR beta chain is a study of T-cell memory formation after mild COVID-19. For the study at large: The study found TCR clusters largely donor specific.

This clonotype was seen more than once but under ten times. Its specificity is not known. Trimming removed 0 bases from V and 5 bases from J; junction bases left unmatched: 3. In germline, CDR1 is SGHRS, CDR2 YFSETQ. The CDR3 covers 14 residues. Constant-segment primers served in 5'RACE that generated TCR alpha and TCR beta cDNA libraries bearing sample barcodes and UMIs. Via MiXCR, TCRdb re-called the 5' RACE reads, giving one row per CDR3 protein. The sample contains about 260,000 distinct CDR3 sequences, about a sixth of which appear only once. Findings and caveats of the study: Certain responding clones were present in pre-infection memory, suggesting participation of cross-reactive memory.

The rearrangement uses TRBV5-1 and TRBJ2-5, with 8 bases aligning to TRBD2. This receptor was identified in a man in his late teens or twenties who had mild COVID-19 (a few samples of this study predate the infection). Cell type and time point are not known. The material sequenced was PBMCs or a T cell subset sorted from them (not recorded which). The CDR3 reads CASSLGTSSETQYF. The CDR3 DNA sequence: TGCGCCAGCAGCTTGGGGACTAGCAGTGAGACCCAGTACTTC.